This note documents a single TCR beta chain sequence. Its antigen is still unknown. This sample is drawn from a study of CD8+ T cells in alopecia areata. Study-wide results and limits: Resident alphabeta T-cell populations of normal skin are likewise subject to sequencing in scalp samples. Alopecia totalis/universalis scalp especially showed more expanded CD8+ clones than normal scalp.

Germline CDR1 SGDLS, CDR2 YYNGEE. The germline V and J ends were trimmed by 0 bases and 7 bases, with 8 bases remaining between them. The CDR3 runs to 13 residues. Extracted RNA was reverse transcribed, and the resulting cDNA served as sequencing template. Here immunoSEQ multiplex PCR was the method, and the copy in TCRdb shows in-frame clones only, minus some. The data contain around 120,000 clones, around 50% of them seen just once; the ten biggest clones take up over 9.5%. This receptor was identified in a human donor with alopecia areata. Sequencing was done on a sample of NKG2D-low CD8+ T cells sorted from blood. The V and J genes are TRBV9 and TRBJ2-1; D call uncertain. For the CDR3, the DNA is TGTGCCAGCAGCGTAGCTGACGGTAATGAGCAGTTCTTC. Protein sequence: CASSVADGNEQFF.